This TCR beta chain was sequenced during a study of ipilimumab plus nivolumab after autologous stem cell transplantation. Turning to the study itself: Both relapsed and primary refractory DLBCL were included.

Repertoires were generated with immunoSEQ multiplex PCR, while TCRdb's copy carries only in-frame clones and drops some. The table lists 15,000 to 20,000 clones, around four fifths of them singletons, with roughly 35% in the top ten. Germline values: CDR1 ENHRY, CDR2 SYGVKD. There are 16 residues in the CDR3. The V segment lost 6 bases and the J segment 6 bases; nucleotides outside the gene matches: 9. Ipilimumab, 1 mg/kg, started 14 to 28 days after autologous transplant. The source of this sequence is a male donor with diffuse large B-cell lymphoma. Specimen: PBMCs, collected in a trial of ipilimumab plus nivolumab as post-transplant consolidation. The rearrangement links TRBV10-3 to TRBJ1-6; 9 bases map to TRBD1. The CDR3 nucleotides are TGTGCCATCAGAGCCGGGACAGGGCAACTTAATTCACCCCTCCACTTT. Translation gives CAIRAGTGQLNSPLHF.